The clone carrying this T cell receptor (beta chain) was detected once. The data were taken from a study of control samples from healthy donors and cancer patients. Germline V gene lookup returns CDR1 LGHNA and CDR2 YNFKEQ. The CDR3 is made up of 16 amino acids. Between the trimmed V and J ends, which lost 0 bases and 0 bases, there was a span of 11 bases. Clones were read by immunoSEQ multiplex PCR, and TCRdb kept only the in-frame ones, dropping some. This repertoire shows 52,000 or so clones, roughly 94% found once; its top ten account for 3.5% to 4.5%. Sequences were obtained from blood. The sequence derives from a man younger than 40 in good health. The rearrangement uses TRBV4-2 and TRBJ1-2; no clear D. This chain's CDR3 is CASSQERAQANYGYTF. The CDR3, as DNA: TGTGCCAGCAGCCAAGAGAGGGCCCAAGCTAACTATGGCTACACCTTC.